These 22 T cell receptor beta chains originate from one sample sequenced in a study of T cell responses to AZD1222 COVID-19 vaccine. Sequencing was performed with immunoSEQ multiplex PCR; in TCRdb, only in-frame clones are kept and a portion is missing. The repertoire has about 120,000 clones, approximately 91% of them found once; the top ten carry around 2.4%. Sequenced material: peripheral blood, taken on day 0 of AZD1222 vaccination. The source of these receptors is an adult in good health.

The chain uses TRBV10-3 and TRBJ1-2, with D perhaps TRBD1 (5 bases). The CDR3 length is 15 residues. The V end lost 4 bases, the J end lost 0 bases, and 12 bases lay between the germline ends. Germline assignment: CDR1 ENHRY and CDR2 SYGVKD. The CDR3 loop reads CAISGTGAANYGYTF. The CDR3 DNA reads TGTGCCATCAGTGGAACCGGGGCAGCTAACTATGGCTACACCTTC.

V usage is TRBV6-4 and J usage is TRBJ2-1; D possibly uses TRBD1 or TRBD2 (5 bases each). CDR3 size: 14 residues. Trimming removed 6 bases from V and 7 bases from J, with 16 bases in between. Germline CDR1 is MRHNA and CDR2 is SNTAGT. CDR3 nucleotide sequence: TGTGCCAGCAGCCTCGACGGGGCAACGAATGAGCAGTTCTTC. It codes for CASSLDGATNEQFF.

The rearrangement links TRBV9 to TRBJ1-2; D is uncertain. CDR3 length: 15 residues. Per germline, CDR1 SGDLS and CDR2 YYNGEE. V shed 0 bases and J shed 5 bases, with 14 bases lying between them. In DNA, the CDR3 is TGTGCCAGCAGCGTAGCGGCGCGCCCGTCGTATGGCTACACCTTC. Protein product: CASSVAARPSYGYTF. The whole variable domain, filled in from reference TRBV9 and TRBJ1-2, reads DSGVTQTPKHLITATGQRVTLRCSPRSGDLSVYWYQQSLDQGLQFLIQYYNGEERAKGNILERFSAQQFPDLHSELNLSSLELGDSALYFCASSVAARPSYGYTFGSGTRLTVV.

The chain links TRBV3-1 (or the pseudogene TRBV3-2) to TRBJ1-2, with TRBD1 matching over 8 bases. The germline CDR1 and CDR2 sequences are LGHDT and YNNKEL (reference sequence). The CDR3 totals 16 residues. V shed 2 bases, J shed 3 bases, and the junction held 8 bases outside the gene matches. In DNA form, the CDR3 reads TGTGCCAGCAGCCAAATTTCAGGGGGCGCCCACTATGGCTACACCTTC. Encoded protein: CASSQISGGAHYGYTF.

V and J are TRBV27 and TRBJ1-2, with 9 bases that match TRBD1. V gave up 6 bases and J gave up 6 bases; unmatched junction bases: 5. This CDR3 is 13 amino acids long. The V gene's germline CDR1 is MNHEY and CDR2 SMNVEV (reference sequence). This CDR3 is CASSLTGGNGYTF. CDR3 sequence (DNA): TGTGCCAGCAGCTTGACAGGGGGAAATGGCTACACCTTC.

This chain links TRBV11-3 with TRBJ2-2; D is perhaps TRBD1 or TRBD2 (5 bases each). The CDR3 has 12 amino acids. Trimming removed 4 bases from V and 11 bases from J, with 11 bases in between. CDR1 SGHNT and CDR2 YENEEA come from the germline V gene. CDR3 DNA: TGTGCCAGCAGCTACGGGGCAGGAGAGCTGTTTTTT. Translation gives CASSYGAGELFF.

This clone came up once. The rearrangement links TRBV21-1 to TRBJ2-7; the D call in the table, TRBD2, was not verified against the DNA. TRBV21-1 is a documented pseudogene. The CDR3 totals 20 residues. The CDR3 is CASSPPPTRPAGEVSYEQYF. CDR3 DNA: TGTGCCAGCAGCCCTCCCCCTACTCGGCCAGCGGGAGAAGTAAGTTACGAGCAGTACTTC.

The chain recombines TRBV5-1 with TRBJ2-1; D might be TRBD2 (6 bases). Germline V gene sequence: CDR1 SGHRS, CDR2 YFSETQ. This CDR3 region has 13 residues. V was trimmed by 4 bases and J by 6 bases, leaving 11 bases between them. CDR3 coding DNA: TGCGCCAGCAGCCCCGGGAGTTTCAATGAGCAGTTCTTC. Protein product: CASSPGSFNEQFF.

This sequence joins TRBV9 and TRBJ1-2, with D perhaps TRBD1 (5 bases). V was trimmed by 0 bases and J by 8 bases, leaving 14 bases between them. Germline CDR1 and CDR2: SGDLS and YYNGEE. CDR3 length equals 14 residues. The CDR3 DNA reads as TGTGCCAGCAGCGTAGATCCCTCCTCAGGGGGCTACACCTTC. Translating it yields CASSVDPSSGGYTF.

The chain couples TRBV30 to TRBJ2-7; D might be TRBD1 or TRBD2, each matching 5 bases. The CDR3 has 13 residues. Trimming took off 1 base at V and 7 bases at J, with 14 bases between the two ends. CDR1 is GTSNPN and CDR2 is SVGIG in the germline V gene (reference sequence). The CDR3 coding sequence is TGTGCCTGGAGTGGGACGGGGACGGGAGAGCAGTACTTC. This encodes CAWSGTGTGEQYF. Combining the CDR3 with reference TRBV30 and TRBJ2-7 gives the whole variable domain SQTIHQWPATLVQPVGSPLSLECTVEGTSNPNLYWYRQAAGRGLQLLFYSVGIGQISSEVPQNLSASRPQDRQFILSSKKLLLSDSGFYLCAWSGTGTGEQYFGPGTRLTVT.

The J gene is TRBJ2-7, the V gene TRBV4-2, with 11 bases that match TRBD2. With V trimmed by 5 bases and J by 2 bases, 8 bases remained unmatched. In germline, CDR1 is LGHNA, CDR2 YNFKEQ. The CDR3 extends over 16 amino acids. The CDR3 DNA sequence: TGTGCCAGCAGCGAAGGAGTTAGCGGGAGGGCCTACGAGCAGTACTTC. Translation gives CASSEGVSGRAYEQYF.

The chain employs TRBV19 and TRBJ1-1; D remains unclear. V was shortened by 1 base and J by 0 bases, with 6 bases between the two germline ends. From germline, CDR1 is LNHDA and CDR2 SQIVND (reference sequence). The CDR3 contains 14 residues. The CDR3 region has the DNA TGTGCCAGTAGTATAGCTCATATGAACACTGAAGCTTTCTTT. As protein: CASSIAHMNTEAFF.

This chain connects TRBV28 to TRBJ2-5; D is uncertain. Germline loops: CDR1 MDHEN, CDR2 SYDVKM. This CDR3 is built from 14 residues. The V end lost 1 base, the J end lost 5 bases, and 11 bases lay between the germline ends. In DNA form, the CDR3 reads TGTGCCAGCAGTTTATCTGGGATTAAGGAGACCCAGTACTTC. This codes for CASSLSGIKETQYF.

The rearrangement links TRBV28 to TRBJ2-1; TRBD1 matches 7 bases. Germline CDR1 and CDR2: MDHEN and SYDVKM. Losses at the gene ends were 6 bases for V and 7 bases for J; bases not matched to a gene: 9. This CDR3 spans 14 amino acids. CDR3 in DNA: TGTGCCAGCAGCTTACAGGACAGGAAGAATGAGCAGTTCTTC. Translating it yields CASSLQDRKNEQFF.

The chain links TRBV9 to TRBJ2-1; 9 bases fit TRBD2. The CDR3 consists of 16 residues. Trimming at V came to 4 bases and at J to 8 bases, leaving 13 bases not matched to a gene. Germline V gene sequence: CDR1 SGDLS, CDR2 YYNGEE. The CDR3 loop is CASSLGGGRVWYEQFF. The CDR3 nucleotides read TGTGCCAGCAGCTTAGGGGGCGGGAGGGTCTGGTATGAGCAGTTCTTC.

The chain combines TRBV28 with TRBJ2-3, with D tentatively TRBD1 or TRBD2 (5 bases each). This CDR3 region has 14 residues. The V gene's germline CDR1 is MDHEN and CDR2 SYDVKM. Trimming shortened V by 4 bases and J by 7 bases, and 15 bases separated the two germline ends. The CDR3 nucleotides are TGTGCCAGCAGTTCCCGACGGGGCTTGAATACGCAGTATTTT. This gives the protein CASSSRRGLNTQYF.

The sample holds a few counts of this clone. The chain joins TRBV10-3 to TRBJ2-1; 11 bases align to TRBD2. This CDR3 contains 18 residues. V was pared by 6 bases and J by 3 bases, with 13 bases of the junction left unmatched. The germline V gene has CDR1 ENHRY and CDR2 SYGVKD. In DNA form, the CDR3 reads TGTGCCATCAGGGGGGGAGTAGCGGGAGGGTCCCGCTACAATGAGCAGTTCTTC. Its translation: CAIRGGVAGGSRYNEQFF.

This chain joins TRBV19 and TRBJ1-5; perhaps TRBD1 as D (5 bases). Trimming left V 6 bases short and J 5 bases short, with 14 bases between. Germline V gene data show CDR1 as LNHDA and CDR2 as SQIVND (reference sequence). The CDR3 is made up of 14 amino acids. For the CDR3, the DNA is TGTGCCAGTAGGCGGAGGGGTCGGGATCAGCCCCAGCATTTT. This translates into CASRRRGRDQPQHF.

The CDR3 nucleotides are TGTGCCAGCGAGGGGAACATTCAGTACTTC. It specifies CASEGNIQYF. V gene TRBV7-3 combines with J gene TRBJ2-4; either TRBD1 or TRBD2 may supply D (5 bases each). The V end lost 8 bases, the J end lost 7 bases, and 6 bases lay between the germline ends. The CDR3 spans 10 residues. Germline V lookup: CDR1 SGHTA, CDR2 FQGTGA.

The chain has TRBV19 and TRBJ1-1; TRBD1 matches 8 bases. This CDR3 is built from 15 residues. Germline CDR1 LNHDA, CDR2 SQIVND (reference sequence). V gave up 7 bases and J gave up 5 bases; unmatched junction bases: 12. This CDR3 is CASTSPGTGITEAFF. In DNA form, the CDR3 reads TGTGCCAGTACCTCACCCGGGACAGGTATTACTGAAGCTTTCTTT.

The CDR3 DNA is TGTGCCTGGAGTCCAGGGGCAGGCTACACCTTC. This sequence encodes CAWSPGAGYTF. The chain combines TRBV30 with TRBJ1-2, with D possibly being TRBD1 (6 bases). V lost 2 bases, J lost 8 bases, and 9 bases lay in between. Germline-derived CDR1 and CDR2 are GTSNPN and SVGIG (reference sequence). The CDR3 has 11 residues.

The gene calls are TRBV7-3 and TRBJ2-1; tentative D call: TRBD1 (6 bases). This CDR3 spans 15 amino acids. The V gene lost 5 bases and the J gene lost 7 bases, with 18 bases spanning the gap. CDR1 SGHTA and CDR2 FQGTGA come from the germline V gene. The CDR3, as DNA: TGTGCCAGCAGCCCCACTAGGGGGTCAGCGAATGAGCAGTTCTTC. Its protein is CASSPTRGSANEQFF.